The source of this TCR beta chain is a study of T cell changes during pregnancy in multiple sclerosis. The method was immunoSEQ multiplex PCR; TCRdb's version includes in-frame clones alone and lacks a portion of them. The table records approximately 49,000 clones, 92% of them present only once. V was pared by 4 bases and J by 3 bases, with 15 bases between. Germline values: CDR1 SGHDN, CDR2 FVKESK. The CDR3 consists of 15 residues. The clonotype was recovered from a female donor in good health, enrolled as a control in a pregnancy study. Sequencing used CD4+ T cells from peripheral blood mononuclear cells, obtained in the second trimester of pregnancy. The chain joins TRBV14 to TRBJ1-2; TRBD1 might be the D (5 bases). CDR3 in amino acids: CASSPPGGGYYGYTF. For the CDR3, the DNA is TGTGCCAGCAGCCCCCCGGGGGGAGGGTACTATGGCTACACCTTC.